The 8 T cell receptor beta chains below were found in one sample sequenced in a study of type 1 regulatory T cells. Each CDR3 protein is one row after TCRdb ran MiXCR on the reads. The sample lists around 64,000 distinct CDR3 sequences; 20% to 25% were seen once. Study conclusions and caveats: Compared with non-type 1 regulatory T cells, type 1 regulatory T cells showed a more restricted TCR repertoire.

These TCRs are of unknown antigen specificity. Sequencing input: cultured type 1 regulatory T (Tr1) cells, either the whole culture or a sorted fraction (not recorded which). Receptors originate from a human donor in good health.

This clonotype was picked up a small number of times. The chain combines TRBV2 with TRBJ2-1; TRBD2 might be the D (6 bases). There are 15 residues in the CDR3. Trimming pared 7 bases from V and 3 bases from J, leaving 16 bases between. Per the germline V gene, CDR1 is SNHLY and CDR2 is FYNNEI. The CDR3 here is CASKPWEASYNEQFF. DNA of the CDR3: TGTGCCAGCAAGCCCTGGGAGGCCAGCTACAATGAGCAGTTCTTC.

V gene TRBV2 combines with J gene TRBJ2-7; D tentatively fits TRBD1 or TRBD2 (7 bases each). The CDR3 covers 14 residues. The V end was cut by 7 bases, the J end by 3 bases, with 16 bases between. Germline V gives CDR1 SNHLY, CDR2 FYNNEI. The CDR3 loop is CASKGRDRNYEQYF. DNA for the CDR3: TGTGCCAGCAAAGGGAGGGACAGAAACTACGAGCAGTACTTC.

The CDR3 loop reads CASSWKAGVAEQFF. CDR3 in DNA: TGTGCCAGCAGCTGGAAAGCGGGAGTTGCTGAGCAGTTCTTC. This chain links TRBV11-2 with TRBJ2-1; 8 bases agree with TRBD2. CDR1 and CDR2 (germline): SGHAT, FQNNGV. The length of the CDR3 is 14 residues. V shed 4 bases, J shed 9 bases, and the junction held 8 bases outside the gene matches. The full variable domain, with the rest looked up from reference TRBV11-2 and TRBJ2-1, is EAGVAQSPRYKIIEKRQSVAFWCNPISGHATLYWYQQILGQGPKLLIQFQNNGVVDDSQLPKDRFSAERLKGVDSTLKIQPAKLEDSAVYLCASSWKAGVAEQFFGPGTRLTVL.

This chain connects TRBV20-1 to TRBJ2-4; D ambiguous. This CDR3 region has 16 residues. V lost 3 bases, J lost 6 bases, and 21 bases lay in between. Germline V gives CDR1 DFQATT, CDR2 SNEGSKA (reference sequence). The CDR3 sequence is CSASPSGVPVGNIQYF. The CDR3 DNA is TGCAGTGCTAGCCCGTCGGGCGTACCAGTCGGAAACATTCAGTACTTC.

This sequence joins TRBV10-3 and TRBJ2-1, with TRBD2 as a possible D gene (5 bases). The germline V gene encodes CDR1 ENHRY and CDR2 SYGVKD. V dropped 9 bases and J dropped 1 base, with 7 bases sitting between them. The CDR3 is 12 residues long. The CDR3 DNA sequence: TGTGCCATACGGGATTCCTACAATGAGCAGTTCTTC. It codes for CAIRDSYNEQFF.

DNA of the CDR3: TGCAGTGCTAGAAGTCACATATACGAGCAGTACTTC. Its translation: CSARSHIYEQYF. The genes are TRBV20-1 and TRBJ2-7; D ambiguous. V was cut by 2 bases and J by 4 bases, with 9 bases left in between. The CDR3 has 12 amino acids. From germline, CDR1 is DFQATT and CDR2 SNEGSKA (reference sequence).

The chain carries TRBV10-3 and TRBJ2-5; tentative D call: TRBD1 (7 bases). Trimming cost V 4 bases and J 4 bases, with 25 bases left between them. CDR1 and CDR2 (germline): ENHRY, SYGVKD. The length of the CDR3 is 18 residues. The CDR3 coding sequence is TGTGCCATCAGTGCCCCCAGGGGGGCAGGGAATGTGGGAGAGACCCAGTACTTC. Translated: CAISAPRGAGNVGETQYF.

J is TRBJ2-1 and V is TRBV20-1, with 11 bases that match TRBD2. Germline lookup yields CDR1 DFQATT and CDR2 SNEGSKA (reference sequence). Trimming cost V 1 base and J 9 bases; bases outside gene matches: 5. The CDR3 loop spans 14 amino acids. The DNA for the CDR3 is TGCAGTGCTAGAGCTACTAGCGGGAGTGGTGAGCAGTTCTTC. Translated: CSARATSGSGEQFF.